This TCR beta chain was captured in a study of shared clonotypes between healthy human individuals. The assay was carried out at the deep level. For each subset, genomic DNA was distributed in equal portions over several immunoSEQ plates. Per sorted-subset replicate PCR, input was around 200 ng DNA, representing around 29,000 T cell genomes. Generated by immunoSEQ multiplex PCR, the TCRdb table keeps only in-frame clones and is missing some. Among about 1.5 million clones listed, about 98% were seen once. Trimming left V 6 bases short and J 1 base short, with 13 bases between. Germline CDR1 reads MNHEY; CDR2 reads SMNVEV (reference sequence). The CDR3 is 14 amino acids. Points from the study as a whole: Tissue TCR repertoires likely differ from these blood-only repertoires.

About this clone itself: Its specificity is unknown.

The TCR comes from a man under 40 in good health. The V call is TRBV27, the J call TRBJ2-7; possibly TRBD2 for D (5 bases). Sequencing input: naive CD4+ T cells sorted from blood. Subset indicated: CD45RA+ positively selected. The CDR3 region has the DNA TGTGCCAGCAGACAAAGTCGCGGGTCCTACGAGCAGTACTTC. This codes for CASRQSRGSYEQYF.